This TCR beta chain appears in the sequencing data of a study of shared clonotypes between healthy human individuals. Study conclusions and caveats: Non-shared clonotypes were found to have lower generation probabilities than the clonotypes that were shared by all four of the sorted-subset donors.

As for this clone: Its antigen is not identified.

Sequencing was at deep level. TCRdb's table, derived via immunoSEQ multiplex PCR, lists solely in-frame clones and lacks some. The sample carries about 2,500,000 clones, approximately 90% recorded once. With 6 bases removed from V and 2 bases from J, the gap between germline ends came to 13 bases. CDR1 MDHEN and CDR2 SYDVKM come from the germline V gene. The CDR3 is made up of 14 amino acids. Investigators divided CD4+ cells into CD45RA+ naive and CD45RA-negative memory subsets. The sequenced sample was naive CD4+ T cells sorted from blood. Described subset: CD45RA+ positively selected. This clonotype was obtained from a man in his late teens or twenties in good health. This sequence joins TRBV28 and TRBJ1-1, with TRBD1 as a possible D gene (5 bases). Here the CDR3 reads CASRAGLINTEAFF. The CDR3 bases are TGTGCCAGCAGAGCGGGACTCATAAACACTGAAGCTTTCTTT.